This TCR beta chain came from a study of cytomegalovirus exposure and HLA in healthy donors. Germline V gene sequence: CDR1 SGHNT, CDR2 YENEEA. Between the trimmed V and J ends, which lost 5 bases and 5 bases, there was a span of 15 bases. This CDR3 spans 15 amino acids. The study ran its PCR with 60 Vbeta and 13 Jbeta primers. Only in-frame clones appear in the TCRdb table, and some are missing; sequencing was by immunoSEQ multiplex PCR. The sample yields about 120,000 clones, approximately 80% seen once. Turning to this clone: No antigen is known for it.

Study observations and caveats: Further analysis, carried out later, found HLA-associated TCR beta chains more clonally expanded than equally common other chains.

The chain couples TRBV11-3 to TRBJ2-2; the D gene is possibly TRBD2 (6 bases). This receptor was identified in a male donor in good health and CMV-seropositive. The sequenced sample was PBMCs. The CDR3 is CASSPDPAGTGELFF. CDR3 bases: TGTGCCAGCAGCCCTGACCCAGCGGGTACCGGGGAGCTGTTTTTT.